Presented here are 16 T cell receptor beta chains from one specimen sequenced in a study of T cell responses to AZD1222 COVID-19 vaccine. Clones were sequenced by immunoSEQ multiplex PCR, and TCRdb holds only the in-frame ones, with some missing. This sample has about 180,000 clones, with around 87% found just once. The sequenced sample was peripheral blood, obtained on day 0 of AZD1222 vaccination. Source of these receptors: an adult in good health.

The gene calls are TRBV7-3 and TRBJ2-2; 10 bases are a match to TRBD1. The V segment lost 6 bases and the J segment 7 bases; nucleotides outside the gene matches: 5. The V gene's germline CDR1 is SGHTA and CDR2 FQGTGA. CDR3 size: 14 residues. The CDR3 here is CASRVTGGNGELFF. Here the CDR3 DNA reads TGTGCCAGCAGAGTGACAGGGGGCAACGGGGAGCTGTTTTTT.

This chain uses TRBV11-2 with TRBJ2-5; 7 nucleotides line up with TRBD2. Looked up from germline, CDR1 is SGHAT and CDR2 is FQNNGV. The J segment lost 2 bases and the V segment lost 7 bases, leaving 7 bases of the junction unmatched. This CDR3 is 14 amino acids long. The CDR3 bases are TGTGCCAGCAACGGACGGGGGGTTCAAGAGACCCAGTACTTC. Residues: CASNGRGVQETQYF.

V usage is TRBV24-1 and J usage is TRBJ1-1; weak D call: TRBD1 (5 bases). This CDR3 is built from 13 residues. V lost 12 bases to trimming and J lost 1 base, with 14 bases between them. In germline, CDR1 is KGHDR, CDR2 SFDVKD. CDR3 residues: CAVQATGNTEAFF. Here the CDR3 DNA reads TGTGCCGTCCAAGCTACAGGGAACACTGAAGCTTTCTTT.

The chain joins TRBV7-9 to TRBJ2-7; a weak D match, TRBD1 (5 bases). Germline CDR1 is SEHNR and CDR2 is FQNEAQ (reference sequence). The CDR3 contains 13 residues. The V end was cut by 5 bases, the J end by 6 bases, with 14 bases between. The CDR3 sequence is CASSPGPSSEQYF. The CDR3 coding sequence is TGTGCCAGCAGCCCAGGGCCCAGCTCCGAGCAGTACTTC.

This chain joins TRBV27 and TRBJ2-5; D not certain. V was clipped by 5 bases and J by 3 bases, with 10 bases between them. Germline V gene data show CDR1 as MNHEY and CDR2 as SMNVEV (reference sequence). This CDR3 contains 13 residues. The CDR3 DNA reads TGTGCCAGCAGTCGCCAAAACGAAGAGACCCAGTACTTC. This gives the protein CASSRQNEETQYF.

The chain combines TRBV7-9 with TRBJ1-4; D perhaps matches TRBD1 (6 bases). Between the trimmed V and J ends, which lost 5 bases and 4 bases, there was a span of 11 bases. In germline, CDR1 is SEHNR, CDR2 FQNEAQ (reference sequence). This CDR3 comprises 14 residues. The CDR3, as DNA: TGTGCCAGCAGCCAAGGACAGTATAATGAAAAACTGTTTTTT. It specifies CASSQGQYNEKLFF.

The V gene is TRBV7-9, the J gene TRBJ2-1; no definite D call. The CDR3 is made up of 13 amino acids. The V gene's germline CDR1 is SEHNR and CDR2 FQNEAQ (reference sequence). V dropped 5 bases and J dropped 8 bases, with 13 bases sitting between them. The CDR3 region is CASSAQVLDEQFF. In DNA form, the CDR3 reads TGTGCCAGCAGCGCTCAAGTCCTTGATGAGCAGTTCTTC. Combining the CDR3 with reference TRBV7-9 and TRBJ2-1 gives the whole variable domain DTGVSQNPRHKITKRGQNVTFRCDPISEHNRLYWYRQTLGQGPEFLTYFQNEAQLEKSRLLSDRFSAERPKGSFSTLEIQRTEQGDSAMYLCASSAQVLDEQFFGPGTRLTVL.

J is TRBJ1-5 and V is TRBV5-6; possibly TRBD1 for D (5 bases). The CDR3 is 15 amino acids. CDR1 and CDR2 (germline): SGHDT, YYEEEE. Trimming pared 5 bases from V and 4 bases from J, leaving 16 bases between. CDR3 in amino acids: CASSLGVRVNQPQHF. CDR3 coding DNA: TGTGCCAGCAGTCTGGGGGTGAGAGTGAATCAGCCCCAGCATTTT.

The rearrangement uses TRBV10-3 and TRBJ2-7; 8 positions match TRBD1. CDR1 is ENHRY and CDR2 is SYGVKD in the germline V gene. The CDR3 runs 13 residues. The trim removed 6 bases at V and 5 bases at J, leaving 6 bases unmatched. The CDR3 DNA reads as TGTGCCATCAGCGGACAGGGTAAGAACGAGCAGTACTTC. Its translation is CAISGQGKNEQYF.

The rearrangement links TRBV5-5 to TRBJ2-2, with D unclear. The CDR3 is 16 residues long. Germline loops: CDR1 SGHKS, CDR2 YYEKEE (reference sequence). Trimming removed 1 base from V and 2 bases from J, with 12 bases in between. This CDR3 reads CASSLLGSLNTGELFF. CDR3 DNA sequence: TGTGCCAGCAGCTTGTTAGGATCACTTAACACCGGGGAGCTGTTTTTT.

This chain joins TRBV19 and TRBJ2-3, with a weak D call TRBD1 (6 bases). Per the germline V gene, CDR1 is LNHDA and CDR2 is SQIVND (reference sequence). V was cut by 5 bases and J by 8 bases, with 14 bases left in between. This CDR3 is 13 amino acids long. CDR3 in amino acids: CASSSGQTPTQYF. The CDR3 DNA follows: TGTGCCAGTAGTTCTGGACAGACTCCTACGCAGTATTTT.

This chain uses TRBV3-1 (or the pseudogene TRBV3-2) with TRBJ1-4; D not resolved. The CDR3 sequence is 14 residues long. Trimming stripped 4 bases from V and 7 bases from J, with 13 bases between. Germline CDR1 reads LGHDT; CDR2 reads YNNKEL (reference sequence). The CDR3 DNA is TGTGCCAGCAGCCCGCCTATTAAAGGTGAAAAACTGTTTTTT. It specifies CASSPPIKGEKLFF.

This clone was seen more than once but under ten times. The chain is built from TRBV11-2 and TRBJ2-7, with 9 bases identical to TRBD2. This CDR3 spans 12 amino acids. The J segment lost 6 bases and the V segment lost 5 bases, leaving 2 bases of the junction unmatched. Germline V gives CDR1 SGHAT, CDR2 FQNNGV. This CDR3 reads CASSGGGVEQYV. CDR3 sequence (DNA): TGTGCCAGCAGCGGCGGGGGGGTCGAGCAGTACGTC.

The chain uses TRBV19 and TRBJ1-4; 7 bases fit TRBD1. V shed 6 bases and J 6 bases; nucleotides not matched to a gene: 16. The CDR3 has 17 amino acids. Germline V gene data show CDR1 as LNHDA and CDR2 as SQIVND (reference sequence). CDR3 sequence reads: CASRYISRTGRHEKLFF. In DNA form, the CDR3 reads TGTGCCAGTAGGTACATCTCCCGGACAGGACGGCATGAAAAACTGTTTTTT. Using reference TRBV19 and TRBJ1-4 for the parts outside the CDR3, the full variable domain is DGGITQSPKYLFRKEGQNVTLSCEQNLNHDAMYWYRQDPGQGLRLIYYSQIVNDFQKGDIAEGYSVSREKKESFPLTVTSAQKNPTAFYLCASRYISRTGRHEKLFFGSGTQLSVL.

The J gene is TRBJ1-2, the V gene TRBV14, with 8 positions matching TRBD1. V shed 5 bases, J shed 7 bases, and the junction held 9 bases outside the gene matches. CDR1 and CDR2 (germline): SGHDN, FVKESK. This CDR3 has 14 amino acids. CDR3 region: CASSARGQGFGYTF. CDR3 nucleotides: TGTGCCAGCAGCGCACGAGGACAGGGCTTTGGCTACACCTTC.

The genes are TRBV15 and TRBJ2-3; TRBD1 agrees at 9 bases. Looked up from germline, CDR1 is LNHNV and CDR2 is YYDKDF (reference sequence). This CDR3 comprises 18 residues. The V gene end was trimmed by 0 bases and the J gene end by 3 bases; junction bases not matched to a gene: 10. CDR3 loop: CATSREGIGTGFTDTQYF. DNA of the CDR3: TGTGCCACCAGCAGAGAAGGCATCGGGACAGGGTTTACAGATACGCAGTATTTT.